The 32 T cell receptor beta chains presented below share a single source sample, sequenced in a study of T cell changes during pregnancy in multiple sclerosis. TCRdb keeps only in-frame clones here, not all; method: immunoSEQ multiplex PCR. The sample consists of 30,000 to 40,000 clones, around nine tenths of them appearing once. The material sequenced was CD8+ T cells from peripheral blood mononuclear cells, taken in the first trimester of pregnancy. The source is a female donor with multiple sclerosis, enrolled in a pregnancy study.

This clone is termed medium-sized. This chain links TRBV27 with TRBJ1-2; D is undetermined. This CDR3 has 14 residues. Trimming shortened V by 0 bases and J by 4 bases, and 9 bases separated the two germline ends. Germline values: CDR1 MNHEY, CDR2 SMNVEV (reference sequence). This chain's CDR3 is CASSLSPGFYGYTF. The CDR3 DNA reads as TGTGCCAGCAGTTTATCTCCAGGTTTCTATGGCTACACCTTC.

This chain uses TRBV27 with TRBJ2-1; D is perhaps TRBD2 (6 bases). Germline V CDR1 and CDR2: MNHEY, SMNVEV (reference sequence). Trimming pared 7 bases from V and 2 bases from J, leaving 18 bases between. The CDR3 sequence is 16 residues long. CDR3 region: CASTPSLGEAYNEQFF. The CDR3 DNA follows: TGTGCCAGCACCCCCTCCCTGGGGGAGGCCTACAATGAGCAGTTCTTC.

The genes are TRBV7-2 and TRBJ2-2; D possibly corresponds to TRBD1 (5 bases). Germline V gene sequence: CDR1 SGHTA, CDR2 FQGNSA. The CDR3 is made up of 17 amino acids. Trimming pared 1 base from V and 5 bases from J, leaving 17 bases between. The CDR3 DNA sequence: TGTGCCAGCAGCTTAGAGGGGCCCAAAGCAGGAACCGGGGAGCTGTTTTTT. The encoded protein is CASSLEGPKAGTGELFF.

This chain joins TRBV2 and TRBJ2-3; the match to TRBD2 covers 10 bases. V shed 4 bases and J 5 bases; nucleotides not matched to a gene: 9. The germline V gene has CDR1 SNHLY and CDR2 FYNNEI. The CDR3 is 16 residues long. CDR3 sequence: CASSGETSGLRDTQYF. CDR3 bases: TGTGCCAGCAGTGGGGAGACTAGCGGGTTACGAGATACGCAGTATTTT.

The chain uses TRBV9 and TRBJ2-2, with 8 bases fitting TRBD1. The V gene end was trimmed by 0 bases and the J gene end by 7 bases; junction bases not matched to a gene: 8. The CDR3 consists of 16 residues. Germline values: CDR1 SGDLS, CDR2 YYNGEE. Here the CDR3 DNA reads TGTGCCAGCAGCGTAGGAGGGAGACAGGGGAGCGGGGAGCTGTTTTTT. Its translation is CASSVGGRQGSGELFF.

The rearrangement joins TRBV19 to TRBJ1-2, with D possibly matching TRBD1 (6 bases). CDR3 size: 14 residues. The germline CDR1 and CDR2 sequences are LNHDA and SQIVND (reference sequence). V shed 3 bases and J shed 8 bases, with 16 bases lying between them. The CDR3 reads CASSIGAWGQGYTF. Written as DNA, the CDR3 is TGTGCCAGTAGTATCGGCGCCTGGGGGCAAGGCTACACCTTC.

The rearrangement joins TRBV4-1 to TRBJ2-1, with D possibly matching TRBD2 (5 bases). Germline-derived CDR1 and CDR2 are MGHRA and YSYEKL. Deletions cut 4 bases from V and 2 bases from J, with 12 bases between. The CDR3 consists of 15 residues. The CDR3 nucleotides are TGCGCCAGCAGCCCACACGACGGGACCTACAATGAGCAGTTCTTC. Translating it yields CASSPHDGTYNEQFF.

The V gene is TRBV28, the J gene TRBJ2-1, with 7 bases lining up with TRBD2. The germline V gene encodes CDR1 MDHEN and CDR2 SYDVKM. The V gene end was trimmed by 5 bases and the J gene end by 6 bases; junction bases not matched to a gene: 10. The CDR3 extends over 15 amino acids. CDR3 sequence: CASSPLEREVNEQFF. CDR3 DNA sequence: TGTGCCAGCAGTCCCCTTGAGCGGGAAGTCAATGAGCAGTTCTTC.

This rearrangement joins TRBV4-3 to TRBJ2-1; maybe TRBD2 (5 bases). V shed 2 bases and J shed 5 bases, with 10 bases lying between them. Looked up from germline, CDR1 is LGHNA and CDR2 is YSLEER. The CDR3 runs 14 residues. This CDR3 reads CASSQLGENNEQFF. The CDR3 DNA sequence: TGCGCCAGCAGCCAATTGGGAGAAAACAATGAGCAGTTCTTC.

The table lists this clone with a count of one. The chain is built from TRBV7-8 and TRBJ2-5, with TRBD2 identical over 9 bases. Germline V CDR1 and CDR2: SGHVS, FQNEAQ. This CDR3 is built from 16 residues. The trim removed 5 bases at V and 4 bases at J, leaving 11 bases unmatched. CDR3 region: CASSPLAGEKVETQYF. The CDR3 region has the DNA TGTGCCAGCAGCCCGTTAGCGGGAGAGAAGGTAGAGACCCAGTACTTC.

This chain uses TRBV7-6 with TRBJ2-5, with TRBD1 identical over 9 bases. With V trimmed by 5 bases and J by 6 bases, 10 bases remained unmatched. This CDR3 is built from 15 residues. The V gene's germline CDR1 is SGHVS and CDR2 FNYEAQ. CDR3 DNA: TGTGCCAGCAGCATAGGGACAGGGAAAATGCAGACCCAGTACTTC. This gives the protein CASSIGTGKMQTQYF. The whole variable domain, remainder taken from reference TRBV7-6 and TRBJ2-5, is GAGVSQSPRYKVTKRGQDVALRCDPISGHVSLYWYRQALGQGPEFLTYFNYEAQQDKSGLPNDRFSAERPEGSISTLTIQRTEQRDSAMYRCASSIGTGKMQTQYFGPGTRLLVL.

The CDR3 here is CASSQEDAGGYRSYEQYF. In DNA form, the CDR3 reads TGCGCCAGCAGCCAAGAAGACGCAGGGGGGTATCGGTCCTACGAGCAGTACTTC. The V gene is TRBV4-1, the J gene TRBJ2-7; D is perhaps TRBD1 (7 bases). The CDR3 has 18 amino acids. V was cut by 0 bases and J by 1 base, with 19 bases left in between. Germline V gives CDR1 MGHRA, CDR2 YSYEKL.

This chain connects TRBV11-2 to TRBJ2-7; 10 bases are a match to TRBD1. The germline gives CDR1 SGHAT, CDR2 FQNNGV. Trimming took 5 bases from V and 3 from J; bases not matched to a gene: 4. This CDR3 contains 14 residues. The CDR3 DNA reads TGTGCCAGCAGCCGGACAGGGGGAGACTACGAGCAGTACTTC. This encodes CASSRTGGDYEQYF.

This clone was counted a few times. This chain joins TRBV5-6 and TRBJ1-1; 7 bases agree with TRBD1. Germline V lookup: CDR1 SGHDT, CDR2 YYEEEE. V shed 7 bases, J shed 0 bases, and the junction held 3 bases outside the gene matches. CDR3 length: 13 amino acids. The chain's CDR3 is CASVGQLNTEAFF. CDR3 bases: TGTGCCAGCGTGGGACAGTTGAACACTGAAGCTTTCTTT. Full variable domain (outside the CDR3, taken from reference TRBV5-6 and TRBJ1-1): DAGVTQSPTHLIKTRGQQVTLRCSPKSGHDTVSWYQQALGQGPQFIFQYYEEEERQRGNFPDRFSGHQFPNYSSELNVNALLLGDSALYLCASVGQLNTEAFFGQGTRLTVV.

The V gene is TRBV4-1, the J gene TRBJ2-5; a possible D gene is TRBD2 (6 bases). Germline V gene data show CDR1 as MGHRA and CDR2 as YSYEKL. The CDR3 loop spans 18 amino acids. Trimming took 1 base from V and 0 from J, leaving 18 bases between them. The CDR3 sequence is CASSQGVSGRVYQETQYF. In DNA, the CDR3 is TGCGCCAGCAGCCAAGGGGTTAGCGGACGGGTGTACCAAGAGACCCAGTACTTC.

The J gene is TRBJ2-1, the V gene TRBV16; tentative D call: TRBD2 (6 bases). The ends were cut back, 2 bases at V and 5 bases at J, with 13 bases in the middle. The CDR3 covers 15 residues. Germline-derived CDR1 and CDR2 are KGHSY and FQNENV. The CDR3 region is CASSQTRGANNEQFF. As DNA, the CDR3 is TGTGCCAGCAGCCAAACCCGCGGGGCCAACAATGAGCAGTTCTTC. The variable domain in full, completed from reference TRBV16 and TRBJ2-1, reads GEEVAQTPKHLVRGEGQKAKLYCAPIKGHSYVFWYQQVLKNEFKFLISFQNENVFDETGMPKERFSAKCLPNSPCSLEIQATKLEDSAVYFCASSQTRGANNEQFFGPGTRLTVL.

The chain is built from TRBV16 and TRBJ2-1; perhaps TRBD2 as D (5 bases). Germline V lookup: CDR1 KGHSY, CDR2 FQNENV. Trimming removed 4 bases from V and 3 bases from J, with 10 bases in between. The CDR3 runs 14 residues. For the CDR3, the DNA is TGTGCCAGCAGCCCGACTATCGGCTACAATGAGCAGTTCTTC. This translates into CASSPTIGYNEQFF.

This clone showed up just once. CDR3 sequence (DNA): TGTGCCAGCAGCAAACCCGGGACAGGTGCTTATGAAGCTTTCTTT. Translating gives CASSKPGTGAYEAFF. The V call is TRBV7-2, the J call TRBJ1-1; 8 bases agree with TRBD1. This CDR3 contains 15 residues. CDR1 and CDR2 from the germline V gene are SGHTA and FQGNSA. V was clipped by 5 bases and J by 7 bases; unmatched bases: 12.

This clone showed up just a few times. This chain links TRBV7-2 with TRBJ2-7; TRBD2 agrees at 9 bases. The V and J ends lost 3 bases and 5 bases, in that order; junction bases with no gene match: 8. This CDR3 comprises 15 residues. Germline CDR1 reads SGHTA; CDR2 reads FQGNSA. The CDR3 protein is CASSFRTSVSHEQYF. The CDR3 nucleotides are TGTGCCAGCAGCTTTCGGACTAGCGTGTCTCACGAGCAGTACTTC.

The rearrangement links TRBV27 to TRBJ2-1, with TRBD2 as a possible D gene (6 bases). Per the germline V gene, CDR1 is MNHEY and CDR2 is SMNVEV (reference sequence). The CDR3 is made up of 15 amino acids. Trimming shortened V by 2 bases and J by 7 bases, and 15 bases separated the two germline ends. The CDR3, as DNA: TGTGCCAGCAGTTTAGTGGGGGGAGTGTGGAATGAGCAGTTCTTC. Protein product: CASSLVGGVWNEQFF.

The rearrangement links TRBV5-4 to TRBJ2-7; TRBD2 aligns across 7 bases. The V gene end was trimmed by 0 bases and the J gene end by 3 bases; junction bases not matched to a gene: 3. The CDR3 is made up of 14 amino acids. Germline V CDR1 and CDR2: SGHNT, YYREEE (reference sequence). The CDR3 DNA is TGTGCCAGCAGCTTGGGGCGGGAGCACTACGAGCAGTACTTC. This gives the protein CASSLGREHYEQYF.

This chain links TRBV2 with TRBJ1-1, with D possibly being TRBD1 (5 bases). In germline, CDR1 is SNHLY, CDR2 FYNNEI. The CDR3 totals 14 residues. V was clipped by 10 bases and J by 1 base, with 16 bases between them. The CDR3 is CAIPSVTANTEAFF. The DNA of the CDR3 is TGTGCCATCCCAAGTGTGACAGCGAACACTGAAGCTTTCTTT.

The chain employs TRBV4-1 and TRBJ2-5; no clear D gene. Germline CDR1 MGHRA, CDR2 YSYEKL. The V gene lost 0 bases and the J gene lost 2 bases, with 10 bases spanning the gap. The CDR3 length is 15 residues. The CDR3 bases are TGCGCCAGCAGCCAAGATATCCCTGAGCAAGAGACCCAGTACTTC. Residues: CASSQDIPEQETQYF.

Ten or more counts support this clone. This sequence joins TRBV6-1 and TRBJ2-7, with 8 bases fitting TRBD1. Trimming at V came to 6 bases and at J to 5 bases, leaving 6 bases not matched to a gene. Germline V gene lookup returns CDR1 MNHNS and CDR2 SASEGT. The CDR3 runs to 13 residues. CDR3 amino acids: CASSGTGLNEQYF. CDR3 sequence (DNA): TGTGCCAGCAGCGGGACAGGTCTCAACGAGCAGTACTTC.

The chain employs TRBV7-9 and TRBJ2-7, with D possibly matching TRBD1 (5 bases). Trimming shortened V by 4 bases and J by 3 bases, and 10 bases separated the two germline ends. Germline lookup yields CDR1 SEHNR and CDR2 FQNEAQ (reference sequence). This CDR3 is 13 amino acids long. CDR3: CASSYDSYYEQYF. In nucleotides, the CDR3 is TGTGCCAGCAGCTATGACAGCTACTACGAGCAGTACTTC.

V usage is TRBV7-9 and J usage is TRBJ2-7; no clear D. The CDR3 is made up of 13 amino acids. Germline V CDR1 and CDR2: SEHNR, FQNEAQ (reference sequence). V lost 5 bases to trimming and J lost 4 bases, with 12 bases between them. The CDR3 sequence: CASSRLREYEQYF. CDR3 DNA: TGTGCCAGCAGCCGTCTCCGCGAATACGAGCAGTACTTC. The full variable domain, its missing parts supplied by reference TRBV7-9 and TRBJ2-7, is DTGVSQNPRHKITKRGQNVTFRCDPISEHNRLYWYRQTLGQGPEFLTYFQNEAQLEKSRLLSDRFSAERPKGSFSTLEIQRTEQGDSAMYLCASSRLREYEQYFGPGTRLTVT.

The chain couples TRBV30 to TRBJ2-1; D is unresolved. Germline V gives CDR1 GTSNPN, CDR2 SVGIG (reference sequence). CDR3 length equals 12 residues. V shed 3 bases and J shed 2 bases, with 5 bases lying between them. DNA of the CDR3: TGTGCCTGGAGGGGCCCCTACAATGAGCAGTTCTTC. This encodes CAWRGPYNEQFF.

The chain employs TRBV27 and TRBJ2-1; tentatively, D is TRBD1 (6 bases). The CDR3 loop spans 15 amino acids. The germline CDR1 and CDR2 sequences are MNHEY and SMNVEV (reference sequence). V was shortened by 3 bases and J by 2 bases, with 11 bases between the two germline ends. CDR3 amino acids: CASSLTGDTYNEQFF. The CDR3 coding sequence is TGTGCCAGCAGTTTGACAGGTGATACCTACAATGAGCAGTTCTTC.

This sequence joins TRBV4-3 and TRBJ2-3; the match to TRBD2 covers 9 bases. The CDR3 sequence is 17 residues long. The germline gives CDR1 LGHNA, CDR2 YSLEER. J gave up 0 bases and V 2 bases, and 6 bases lay outside the gene matches. The CDR3, as DNA: TGCGCCAGCAGCCAAAACCCTAGCGGGACTAGCACAGATACGCAGTATTTT. It codes for CASSQNPSGTSTDTQYF.

The chain recombines TRBV19 with TRBJ2-2, with a tentative D call TRBD2 (5 bases). The germline CDR1 and CDR2 sequences are LNHDA and SQIVND (reference sequence). V lost 3 bases and J lost 5, with 13 bases in between. This CDR3 spans 15 amino acids. In DNA, the CDR3 is TGTGCCAGTAGTATTAAGAGGAGAGGGACCGGGGAGCTGTTTTTT. Protein product: CASSIKRRGTGELFF.

The gene calls are TRBV10-3 and TRBJ2-7, with TRBD1 matching over 8 bases. The CDR3 consists of 16 residues. Losses at the gene ends were 3 bases for V and 2 bases for J; bases not matched to a gene: 9. The germline V gene encodes CDR1 ENHRY and CDR2 SYGVKD. CDR3 amino acids: CAISDPSQDRAYEQYF. As DNA, the CDR3 is TGTGCCATCAGTGACCCCTCCCAGGACAGGGCCTACGAGCAGTACTTC.

The chain uses TRBV4-1 and TRBJ2-1, with TRBD2 as a possible D gene (6 bases). The germline V and J ends were trimmed by 3 bases and 9 bases, with 6 bases remaining between them. Germline-derived CDR1 and CDR2 are MGHRA and YSYEKL. This CDR3 is 11 amino acids long. CDR3 loop: CASSQEGEQFF. Written as DNA, the CDR3 is TGCGCCAGCAGCCAGGAGGGTGAGCAGTTCTTC.